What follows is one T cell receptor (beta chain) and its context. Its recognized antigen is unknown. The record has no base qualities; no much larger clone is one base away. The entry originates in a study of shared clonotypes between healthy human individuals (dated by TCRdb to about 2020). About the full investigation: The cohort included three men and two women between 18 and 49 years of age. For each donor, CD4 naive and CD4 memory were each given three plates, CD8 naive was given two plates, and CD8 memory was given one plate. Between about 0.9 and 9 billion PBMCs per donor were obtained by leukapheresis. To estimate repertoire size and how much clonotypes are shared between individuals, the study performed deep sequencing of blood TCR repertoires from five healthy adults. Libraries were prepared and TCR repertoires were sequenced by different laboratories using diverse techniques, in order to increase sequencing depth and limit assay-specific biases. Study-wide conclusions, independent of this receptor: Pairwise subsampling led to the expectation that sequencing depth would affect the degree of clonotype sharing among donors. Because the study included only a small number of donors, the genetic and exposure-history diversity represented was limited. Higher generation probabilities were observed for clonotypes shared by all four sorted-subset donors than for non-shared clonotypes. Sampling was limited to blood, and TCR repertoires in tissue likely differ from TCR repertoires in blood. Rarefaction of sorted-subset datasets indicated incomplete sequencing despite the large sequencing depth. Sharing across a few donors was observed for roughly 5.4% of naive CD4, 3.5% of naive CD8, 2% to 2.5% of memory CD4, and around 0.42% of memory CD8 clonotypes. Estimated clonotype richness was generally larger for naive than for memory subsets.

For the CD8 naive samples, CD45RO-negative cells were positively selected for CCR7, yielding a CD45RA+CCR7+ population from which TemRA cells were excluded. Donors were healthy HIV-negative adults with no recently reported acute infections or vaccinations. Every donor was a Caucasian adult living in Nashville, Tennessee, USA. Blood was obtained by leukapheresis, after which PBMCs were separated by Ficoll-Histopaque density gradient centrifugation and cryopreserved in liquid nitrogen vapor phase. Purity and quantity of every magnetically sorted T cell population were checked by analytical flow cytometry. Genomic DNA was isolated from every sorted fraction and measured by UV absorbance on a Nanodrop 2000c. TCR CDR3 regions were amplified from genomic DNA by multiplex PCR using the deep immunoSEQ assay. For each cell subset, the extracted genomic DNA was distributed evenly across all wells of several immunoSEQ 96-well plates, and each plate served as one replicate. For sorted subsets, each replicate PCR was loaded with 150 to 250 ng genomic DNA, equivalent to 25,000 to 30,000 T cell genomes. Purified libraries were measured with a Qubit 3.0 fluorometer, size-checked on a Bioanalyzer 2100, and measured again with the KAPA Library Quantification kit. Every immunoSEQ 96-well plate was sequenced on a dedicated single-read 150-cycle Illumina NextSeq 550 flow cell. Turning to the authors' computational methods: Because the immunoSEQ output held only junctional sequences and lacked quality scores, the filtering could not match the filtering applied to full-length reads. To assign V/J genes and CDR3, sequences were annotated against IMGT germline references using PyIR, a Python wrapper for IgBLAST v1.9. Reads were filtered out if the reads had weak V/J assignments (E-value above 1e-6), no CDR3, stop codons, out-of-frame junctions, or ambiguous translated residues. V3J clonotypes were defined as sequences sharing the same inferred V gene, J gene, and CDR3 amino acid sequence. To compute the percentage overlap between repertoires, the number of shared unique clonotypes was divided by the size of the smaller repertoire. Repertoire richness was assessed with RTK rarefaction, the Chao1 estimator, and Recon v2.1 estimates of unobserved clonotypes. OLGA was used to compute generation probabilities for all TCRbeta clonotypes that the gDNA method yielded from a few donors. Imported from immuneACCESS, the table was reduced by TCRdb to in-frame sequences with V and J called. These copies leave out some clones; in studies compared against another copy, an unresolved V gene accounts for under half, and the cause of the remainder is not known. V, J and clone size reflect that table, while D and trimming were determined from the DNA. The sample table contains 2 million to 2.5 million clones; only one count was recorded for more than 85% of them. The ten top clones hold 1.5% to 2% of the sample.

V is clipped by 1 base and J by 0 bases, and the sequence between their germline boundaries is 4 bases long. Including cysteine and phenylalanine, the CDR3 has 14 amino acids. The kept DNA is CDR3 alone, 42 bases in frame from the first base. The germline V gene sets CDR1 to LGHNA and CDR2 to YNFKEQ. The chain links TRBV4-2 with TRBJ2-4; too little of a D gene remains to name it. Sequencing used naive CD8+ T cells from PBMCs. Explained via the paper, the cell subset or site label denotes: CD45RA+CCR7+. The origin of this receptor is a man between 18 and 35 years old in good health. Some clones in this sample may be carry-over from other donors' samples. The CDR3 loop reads CASSQALAKNIQYF. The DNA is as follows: TGTGCCAGCAGCCAAGCTTTAGCCAAAAACATTCAGTACTTC.